The 24 T cell receptor beta chains below come from one sample, sequenced in a study of PD-1 blockade in classical Hodgkin lymphoma. Every one of the patients relapsed after autologous stem cell transplantation (brentuximab vedotin exposure was variable). Sequenced by immunoSEQ multiplex PCR; TCRdb stores in-frame clones only, minus some. The sample lists tens of thousands of clones; roughly nine tenths were seen once. Sequencing was performed on peripheral blood mononuclear cells (PBMCs), taken at baseline. Every receptor here comes from a human donor with classical Hodgkin lymphoma.

This sequence joins TRBV12-5 and TRBJ1-2; D is perhaps TRBD1 (5 bases). From germline, CDR1 is LGHNT and CDR2 FRNRAP. Trimming removed 5 bases from V and 8 bases from J, with 9 bases in between. The length of the CDR3 is 11 residues. CDR3: CASGRDGGYTF. The CDR3 nucleotides read TGTGCTAGTGGTCGGGACGGAGGCTACACCTTC.

In DNA form, the CDR3 reads TGTGCCTGGACGGGGACTAGCGGGACTGAGCAGTTCTTC. Protein product: CAWTGTSGTEQFF. This sequence joins TRBV30 and TRBJ2-1, with 13 bases identical to TRBD2. This CDR3 has 13 residues. V was pared by 4 bases and J by 9 bases, with 3 bases of the junction left unmatched. Germline V gene sequence: CDR1 GTSNPN, CDR2 SVGIG (reference sequence). Complete variable domain (other parts from reference TRBV30 and TRBJ2-1): SQTIHQWPATLVQPVGSPLSLECTVEGTSNPNLYWYRQAAGRGLQLLFYSVGIGQISSEVPQNLSASRPQDRQFILSSKKLLLSDSGFYLCAWTGTSGTEQFFGPGTRLTVL.

The chain employs TRBV19 and TRBJ1-4; weak D call: TRBD1 (5 bases). Trimming took off 8 bases at V and 8 bases at J, with 15 bases between the two ends. The CDR3 sequence is 13 residues long. Looked up from germline, CDR1 is LNHDA and CDR2 is SQIVND (reference sequence). Here the CDR3 DNA reads TGTGCCAGTTTCGCCGGGACCGGGGAAAAACTGTTTTTT. Encoded protein: CASFAGTGEKLFF.

V and J are TRBV5-8 and TRBJ1-4; D may be TRBD1 (5 bases). The germline V gene has CDR1 SGHTS and CDR2 YDEGEE. V lost 4 bases and J lost 5, with 18 bases in between. CDR3 length: 16 amino acids. As DNA, the CDR3 is TGTGCCAGCAGCCCGGGGACGTTAGGGGAAAATGAAAAACTGTTTTTT. Its translation: CASSPGTLGENEKLFF.

V is TRBV2 and J is TRBJ1-5; TRBD1 might be the D (6 bases). Trimming took 10 bases from V and 4 from J, leaving 17 bases between them. The CDR3 has 14 amino acids. Germline-derived CDR1 and CDR2 are SNHLY and FYNNEI. The CDR3 here is CATKEGDGNQPQHF. The CDR3, as DNA: TGTGCCACCAAGGAGGGGGATGGAAATCAGCCCCAGCATTTT.

A note on this clone: This CDR3 is also generated by other DNA sequences in the sample. The chain couples TRBV28 to TRBJ2-7, with D uncertain. CDR1 and CDR2 from the germline V gene are MDHEN and SYDVKM. The CDR3 is 11 amino acids. V lost 3 bases and J lost 4, with 4 bases in between. This CDR3 is CASSFSYEQYF. CDR3 DNA: TGTGCCAGCAGTTTTTCGTACGAGCAGTACTTC.

V and J are TRBV29-1 and TRBJ2-2, with D maybe TRBD1 (5 bases). The CDR3 is 14 amino acids. CDR1 and CDR2 (germline): SQVTM, ANQGSEA. V was pared by 5 bases and J by 2 bases, with 12 bases between. Here the CDR3 reads CSVLDSINTGELFF. The CDR3, as DNA: TGCAGCGTTCTTGACAGCATCAACACCGGGGAGCTGTTTTTT.

The table lists this clone with a count of one. The chain is built from TRBV19 and TRBJ2-7, with D uncertain. There are 12 residues in the CDR3. CDR1 is LNHDA, CDR2 SQIVND, per germline (reference sequence). The CDR3, as DNA: TGTGCAAGCTCGAGCGAAACCTACGAGCAGTACTTC. Protein: CASSSETYEQYF.

The chain uses TRBV7-8 and TRBJ2-2, with 8 nucleotides matching TRBD1. The CDR3 is 16 residues long. Per the germline V gene, CDR1 is SGHVS and CDR2 is FQNEAQ. J gave up 3 bases and V 5 bases, and 8 bases lay outside the gene matches. DNA for the CDR3: TGTGCCAGCAGCCGACAGGGGTCATTGGACACCGGGGAGCTGTTTTTT. This translates into CASSRQGSLDTGELFF.

For the CDR3, the DNA is TGTGCCAGCAGTTTCCTTTCAGACGGCTCCTACAATGAGCAGTTCTTC. Translating it yields CASSFLSDGSYNEQFF. This sequence joins TRBV27 and TRBJ2-1; no clear D. Between the trimmed V and J ends, which lost 3 bases and 0 bases, there was a span of 12 bases. The CDR3 runs to 16 residues. Germline V gene sequence: CDR1 MNHEY, CDR2 SMNVEV (reference sequence).

The chain has TRBV11-3 and TRBJ2-7, with D possibly matching TRBD1 (6 bases). Trimming left V 5 bases short and J 1 base short, with 9 bases between. CDR3 length equals 13 residues. Germline CDR1 and CDR2: SGHNT and YENEEA. CDR3 loop: CASSRGQSYEQYF. The CDR3 DNA is TGTGCCAGCAGCCGAGGACAGTCCTACGAGCAGTACTTC.

The chain couples TRBV28 to TRBJ2-7; TRBD1 or TRBD2 may be the D gene (5 bases each). CDR1 and CDR2 from the germline V gene are MDHEN and SYDVKM. This CDR3 has 13 residues. The V end lost 6 bases, the J end lost 3 bases, and 12 bases lay between the germline ends. The CDR3 sequence: CASRVGTSYEQYF. The CDR3 DNA follows: TGTGCCAGCAGAGTCGGGACGAGCTACGAGCAGTACTTC.

This clone was observed once. The CDR3 loop is CASNVQTVGTEETQYF. Written as DNA, the CDR3 is TGTGCCAGCAACGTCCAGACAGTAGGGACAGAAGAGACCCAGTACTTC. This sequence joins TRBV5-8 and TRBJ2-5; the match to TRBD1 covers 7 bases. Germline assignment: CDR1 SGHTS and CDR2 YDEGEE. Unmatched junction bases numbered 14, after V lost 6 bases and J lost 3 bases. The CDR3 loop spans 16 amino acids.

The genes are TRBV29-1 and TRBJ1-1; D remains ambiguous. With 4 bases removed from V and 0 bases from J, the gap between germline ends came to 9 bases. Germline-derived CDR1 and CDR2 are SQVTM and ANQGSEA. CDR3 size: 13 residues. The chain's CDR3 is CSVVGNLNTEAFF. For the CDR3, the DNA is TGCAGCGTTGTGGGGAACCTGAACACTGAAGCTTTCTTT. Full variable domain (rest looked up from reference TRBV29-1 and TRBJ1-1): SAVISQKPSRDICQRGTSLTIQCQVDSQVTMMFWYRQQPGQSLTLIATANQGSEATYESGFVIDKFPISRPNLTFSTLTVSNMSPEDSSIYLCSVVGNLNTEAFFGQGTRLTVV.

The V and J genes are TRBV5-4 and TRBJ1-5; D remains unclear. Germline-derived CDR1 and CDR2 are SGHNT and YYREEE (reference sequence). V dropped 2 bases and J dropped 2 bases, with 14 bases sitting between them. The CDR3 runs to 16 residues. The CDR3 bases are TGTGCCAGCAGCTTAAACTATGACCCACGCAATCAGCCCCAGCATTTT. Residues: CASSLNYDPRNQPQHF.

V usage is TRBV29-1 and J usage is TRBJ1-2; unclear D gene. V lost 1 base to trimming and J lost 2 bases, with 5 bases between them. Germline V gives CDR1 SQVTM, CDR2 ANQGSEA. The CDR3 sequence is 12 residues long. CDR3 nucleotides: TGCAGCGTTGAAGCGGAGAACTATGGCTACACCTTC. Amino acid sequence: CSVEAENYGYTF. The whole variable domain, filled in from reference TRBV29-1 and TRBJ1-2, reads SAVISQKPSRDICQRGTSLTIQCQVDSQVTMMFWYRQQPGQSLTLIATANQGSEATYESGFVIDKFPISRPNLTFSTLTVSNMSPEDSSIYLCSVEAENYGYTFGSGTRLTVV.

The chain combines TRBV5-1 with TRBJ1-4; TRBD1 might be the D (5 bases). This CDR3 is 16 amino acids long. In germline, CDR1 is SGHRS, CDR2 YFSETQ. V lost 3 bases to trimming and J lost 2 bases, with 14 bases between them. CDR3 DNA: TGCGCCAGCAGCTCCCTCCCGGGGGATACTAATGAAAAACTGTTTTTT. As protein: CASSSLPGDTNEKLFF.

This chain uses TRBV11-2 with TRBJ2-7, with D possibly being TRBD1 (6 bases). Per germline, CDR1 SGHAT and CDR2 FQNNGV. This CDR3 is 16 amino acids long. Trimming shortened V by 1 base and J by 4 bases, and 17 bases separated the two germline ends. The CDR3 protein is CASSLAPTGRAYEQYF. CDR3 DNA sequence: TGTGCCAGCAGCTTAGCCCCGACAGGTAGGGCTTACGAGCAGTACTTC.

The CDR3 DNA reads as TGCGCCAGCAGCTTGGCCAGGGTGCGATCCTACAATGAGCAGTTCTTC. Residues: CASSLARVRSYNEQFF. This sequence joins TRBV5-1 and TRBJ2-1, with D perhaps matching TRBD1 (5 bases). V was trimmed by 0 bases and J by 1 base, leaving 11 bases between them. Germline V lookup: CDR1 SGHRS, CDR2 YFSETQ. The CDR3 loop spans 16 amino acids.

The chain employs TRBV7-9 and TRBJ1-2; 8 bases agree with TRBD1. The CDR3 extends over 12 amino acids. Trimming removed 5 bases from V and 7 bases from J; junction bases left unmatched: 3. Germline lookup yields CDR1 SEHNR and CDR2 FQNEAQ (reference sequence). CDR3: CASSPGGAGYTF. The CDR3 bases are TGTGCCAGCAGCCCAGGGGGCGCTGGCTACACCTTC.

CDR3 nucleotides: TGTGCCAGCAGTTTACAAGTGAACACTGAAGCTTTCTTT. Encoded protein: CASSLQVNTEAFF. The chain uses TRBV28 and TRBJ1-1; D is unresolved. CDR1 and CDR2 from the germline V gene are MDHEN and SYDVKM. Between the trimmed V and J ends, which lost 2 bases and 0 bases, there was a span of 4 bases. The CDR3 extends over 13 amino acids.

This chain uses TRBV6-1 with TRBJ2-7; D gene unclear. Per germline, CDR1 MNHNS and CDR2 SASEGT. This CDR3 is 12 amino acids long. The V end was cut by 6 bases, the J end by 0 bases, with 6 bases between. CDR3 nucleotides: TGTGCCAGCAGCTACAGCTCCTACGAGCAGTACTTC. As protein: CASSYSSYEQYF.

The chain joins TRBV6-5 to TRBJ2-1; the D is unclear. CDR1 MNHEY and CDR2 SVGAGI come from the germline V gene. Trimming shortened V by 0 bases and J by 6 bases, and 12 bases separated the two germline ends. This CDR3 has 15 amino acids. CDR3 sequence: CASSYSNGPGNEQFF. The CDR3 bases are TGTGCCAGCAGTTACTCGAATGGGCCGGGCAATGAGCAGTTCTTC.

V is TRBV9 and J is TRBJ2-3; 15 bases align to TRBD2. This CDR3 has 19 residues. CDR1 SGDLS and CDR2 YYNGEE come from the germline V gene. Trimming cost V 1 base and J 2 bases; bases outside gene matches: 8. In DNA, the CDR3 is TGTGCCAGCAGCGTAACAGCGGGACTAGCGGGAGGTGCCACAGATACGCAGTATTTT. Protein product: CASSVTAGLAGGATDTQYF.